The rows below give T cell receptor beta chains drawn from one sample of a study of spatial heterogeneity in lung cancer. TCRdb itself ran the 5' RACE reads through MiXCR, one entry per CDR3 protein. In the table there are 85,000 to 100,000 distinct CDR3 sequences, about an eighth of which are singletons. The input for sequencing was PBMCs, taken at surgery. These receptors all stem from a male donor with early-stage non-small cell lung cancer. CDR3s include the opening cysteine and the closing phenylalanine or tryptophan. A D gene is named only where the DNA matches it firmly. Some rows mark clone size as missing; the rest say once, few, many or name a class of expanded clone.

V	D	length	size	J	CDR3	DNA
TRBV5-1	-	13	-	TRBJ2-7	CASSPGGEDEQYF	TGCGCCAGCAGCCCCGGGGGCGAGGACGAGCAGTACTTC
TRBV7-2	-	13	many	TRBJ2-1	CASSLSPVDEQFF	TGTGCCAGCAGCTTATCCCCGGTCGATGAGCAGTTCTTC
TRBV29-1	TRBD1	11	-	TRBJ1-2	CSGDRGGGYTF	TGCAGCGGGGACAGGGGTGGAGGCTACACCTTC
TRBV28	-	15	many	TRBJ2-6	CASAAGSSGANVLTF	TGTGCCAGCGCTGCCGGGAGCTCTGGGGCCAACGTCCTGACTTTC
TRBV12-3/TRBV12-4	TRBD1	16	few	TRBJ2-5	CASSLDPGQGMETQYF	TGTGCCAGCAGTTTAGACCCGGGACAGGGGATGGAGACCCAGTACTTC
TRBV7-9	TRBD1	15	-	TRBJ1-3	CASSLDRVSGNTIYF	TGTGCCAGCAGCCTGGACAGGGTGTCGGGAAACACCATATATTTT
TRBV10-3	-	14	few	TRBJ1-2	CAISESNQGLGYTF	TGTGCCATCAGTGAGTCGAACCAGGGCCTTGGCTACACCTTC
TRBV4-1	-	14	few	TRBJ2-1	CASSQVSTQSEQFF	TGCGCCAGCAGCCAAGTATCTACCCAGTCTGAGCAGTTCTTC
TRBV2	TRBD1	12	few	TRBJ2-3	CASKQGVDTQYF	TGTGCCAGCAAACAGGGGGTAGATACGCAGTATTTT
TRBV5-1	TRBD1	16	-	TRBJ2-1	CASSKNRDSSYNEQFF	TGCGCCAGCAGCAAAAACCGGGACAGCTCCTACAATGAGCAGTTCTTC
TRBV29-1	-	16	many	TRBJ2-7	CSVEIGLGRGGYEQYF	TGCAGCGTTGAAATAGGATTGGGGAGAGGCGGCTACGAGCAGTACTTC
TRBV12-3/TRBV12-4	-	15	few	TRBJ1-3	CASRLRDLSGNTIYF	TGTGCCAGCAGACTCAGGGACCTCTCTGGAAACACCATATATTTT
TRBV6-1	-	14	-	TRBJ1-2	CASSPSGANYGYTF	TGTGCCAGCAGCCCCTCAGGCGCTAACTATGGCTACACCTTC
TRBV7-2	-	12	many	TRBJ2-1	CASSAGFSEQFF	TGTGCCAGCAGCGCCGGTTTCAGTGAGCAGTTCTTC
TRBV5-1	-	14	-	TRBJ2-2	CASSWDPESGELFF	TGCGCCAGCAGTTGGGACCCGGAATCCGGGGAGCTGTTTTTT
TRBV3-1	-	14	many	TRBJ1-1	CASSQGRGGTEAFF	TGTGCCAGCAGCCAAGGTAGGGGTGGCACTGAAGCTTTCTTT
TRBV28	-	13	few	TRBJ1-1	CASSLSGSREAFF	TGTGCCAGCAGTTTATCAGGGTCAAGGGAAGCTTTCTTT
TRBV10-3	-	13	few	TRBJ2-7	CAPVAEPNDEQYF	TGTGCGCCAGTTGCGGAGCCAAACGACGAGCAGTACTTC
TRBV6-4	TRBD2	15	many	TRBJ2-1	CASSATSGEGNEQFF	TGTGCCAGCAGCGCGACTAGCGGGGAAGGCAATGAGCAGTTCTTC
TRBV6-2/TRBV6-3	-	11	-	TRBJ1-1	CASSYSSGAFF	TGTGCCAGCAGTTACTCTTCCGGGGCTTTCTTT
TRBV7-7	TRBD2	14	many	TRBJ2-3	CASSLLGGSDTQYF	TGTGCTAGCAGCTTACTGGGCGGGAGCGATACGCAGTATTTT
TRBV9	-	16	few	TRBJ1-1	CASSVEPPDRNTEAFF	TGTGCCAGCAGCGTAGAACCCCCAGACAGGAACACTGAAGCTTTCTTT
TRBV5-1	-	13	few	TRBJ1-1	CASSLVRNTEAFF	TGCGCCAGCAGCTTGGTAAGGAACACTGAAGCTTTCTTT
TRBV20-1	TRBD1	13	many	TRBJ1-2	CSARSDRESGYTF	TGCAGTGCTAGATCGGACAGGGAAAGTGGCTACACCTTC
TRBV24-1	TRBD2	17	-	TRBJ2-3	CATSDPGLAGDTDTQYF	TGTGCCACCAGTGATCCGGGACTAGCGGGCGACACAGATACGCAGTATTTT
TRBV27	-	13	few	TRBJ2-3	CASNPGRTDTQYF	TGTGCCAGCAATCCCGGACGTACAGATACGCAGTATTTT
TRBV7-8	TRBD1	14	few	TRBJ1-4	CASSFRGGEEKLFF	TGTGCCAGCAGCTTTAGAGGGGGCGAAGAAAAACTGTTTTTT
TRBV12-3/TRBV12-4	-	15	-	TRBJ1-2	CASSLTDRPQGGYTF	TGTGCCAGCAGTCTCACCGACCGTCCACAGGGTGGCTACACCTTC
TRBV7-3	-	14	few	TRBJ2-7	CASSLGLIPYEQYF	TGTGCCAGCAGCCTTGGACTCATTCCCTACGAGCAGTACTTC
TRBV6-2/TRBV6-3	TRBD1	18	few	TRBJ2-6	CASRYRGLSGSGANVLTF	TGTGCCAGCCGCTACAGGGGGCTATCTGGCTCTGGGGCCAACGTCCTGACTTTC
TRBV28	-	15	few	TRBJ2-5	CASSSPGGQQETQYF	TGTGCCAGCAGTTCTCCAGGGGGGCAACAAGAGACCCAGTACTTC